These 27 T cell receptor beta chains came from one sample sequenced in a study of T-cell reconstitution after alpha-beta-depleted transplantation in children. The TCRbeta library incorporated unique molecular identifiers. TCRdb fed the PCR reads into MiXCR, producing one record per CDR3 protein. In the table there are roughly 490,000 distinct CDR3 sequences, 11% of which are singletons. The sample here was PBMCs, mostly from graft donor cells, taken 180 days after TCRalphabeta/CD19-depleted stem cell transplant. The receptor set was obtained from a female patient aged 2 to 10 who had a stem cell transplant for aplastic anemia, so the T cells may come from the graft donor.

This chain connects TRBV7-2 to TRBJ2-3, with 10 positions matching TRBD2. V lost 6 bases, J lost 0 bases, and 3 bases stayed unmatched. Germline-derived CDR1 and CDR2 are SGHTA and FQGNSA. The CDR3 runs to 15 residues. CDR3 nucleotides: TGTGCCAGCAGGCTAGCGGGAGTTAGCACAGATACGCAGTATTTT. This encodes CASRLAGVSTDTQYF.

This clonotype was recorded a few times. This rearrangement joins TRBV29-1 to TRBJ1-1, with 7 bases lining up with TRBD1. Losses at the gene ends were 6 bases for V and 5 bases for J; bases not matched to a gene: 15. The V gene's germline CDR1 is SQVTM and CDR2 ANQGSEA. The CDR3 spans 15 residues. Here the CDR3 DNA reads TGCAGCGTCGCCGGGACAGAGAATCTTATTACTGAAGCTTTCTTT. Translating it yields CSVAGTENLITEAFF.

This clonotype was detected a few times. V usage is TRBV7-2 and J usage is TRBJ1-2; maybe TRBD1 (5 bases). The length of the CDR3 is 13 residues. The ends were cut back, 4 bases at V and 8 bases at J, with 14 bases in the middle. CDR1 is SGHTA and CDR2 is FQGNSA in the germline V gene. CDR3 sequence reads: CASSSPGPWGYTF. The CDR3 DNA reads TGTGCCAGCAGCTCCCCGGGACCGTGGGGCTACACCTTC.

Ten or more counts support this clonotype. The gene calls are TRBV14 and TRBJ2-3; 8 nucleotides agree with TRBD1. CDR3 length equals 15 residues. The germline CDR1 and CDR2 sequences are SGHDN and FVKESK. After removal of 1 base from V and 2 bases from J, the junction contained 2 bases not matched to a gene. CDR3 region: CASSQATGVTDTQYF. Here the CDR3 DNA reads TGTGCCAGCAGCCAAGCGACAGGGGTCACAGATACGCAGTATTTT.

V and J are TRBV21-1 and TRBJ1-3; TRBD1 is the table's D call, not checked against the DNA. TRBV21-1 is tagged as a pseudogene. The CDR3 totals 17 residues. This CDR3 is CASSKRQGAGSGNTIYF. As DNA, the CDR3 is TGTGCCAGCAGCAAAAGACAGGGGGCAGGTTCTGGAAACACCATATATTTT.

This chain joins TRBV4-1 and TRBJ1-2; D is uncertain. The CDR3 is made up of 17 amino acids. V was pared by 0 bases and J by 0 bases, with 14 bases between. Germline CDR1 is MGHRA and CDR2 is YSYEKL. CDR3 nucleotide sequence: TGCGCCAGCAGCCAAGATTCGAAGGGCCGATCTAACTATGGCTACACCTTC. Its protein is CASSQDSKGRSNYGYTF.

There are a few counts of this clonotype. The chain carries TRBV4-3 and TRBJ2-1; D call uncertain. This CDR3 comprises 14 residues. Germline V CDR1 and CDR2: LGHNA, YSLEER. Trimming removed 1 base at V and 7 bases at J, with 11 bases between. CDR3 in DNA: TGCGCCAGCAGCCAAGTAGCAGGTCGGAATGAGCAGTTCTTC. Protein sequence: CASSQVAGRNEQFF.

This rearrangement joins TRBV28 to TRBJ1-4; D remains ambiguous. V gave up 6 bases and J gave up 9 bases, with 11 bases separating them. From germline, CDR1 is MDHEN and CDR2 SYDVKM. There are 12 residues in the CDR3. The DNA of the CDR3 is TGTGCCAGCAGCCTAGGGTCCCAAAAACTGTTTTTT. Its translation: CASSLGSQKLFF.

V gene TRBV13 combines with J gene TRBJ2-1; no definite D call. Germline V CDR1 and CDR2: PRHDT, FYEKMQ (reference sequence). Trimming removed 4 bases at V and 1 base at J, with 5 bases between. This CDR3 comprises 13 residues. This chain's CDR3 is CASSWISYNEQFF. The CDR3 DNA follows: TGTGCCAGCAGCTGGATATCCTACAATGAGCAGTTCTTC. The variable domain in full, with the rest retrieved from reference TRBV13 and TRBJ2-1, is AAGVIQSPRHLIKEKRETATLKCYPIPRHDTVYWYQQGPGQDPQFLISFYEKMQSDKGSIPDRFSAQQFSDYHSELNMSSLELGDSALYFCASSWISYNEQFFGPGTRLTVL.

A few counts support this clonotype. The rearrangement joins TRBV20-1 to TRBJ1-2, with D unresolved. CDR1 is DFQATT, CDR2 SNEGSKA, per germline (reference sequence). The CDR3 has 11 amino acids. V lost 5 bases and J lost 10, with 14 bases in between. The CDR3 spells CSALLDRFYTF. In nucleotides, the CDR3 is TGCAGTGCTCTCCTGGACCGGTTCTACACCTTC.

This clonotype was observed at least ten times. The chain links TRBV4-1 to TRBJ2-7, with a weak D call TRBD2 (6 bases). This CDR3 is built from 12 residues. V lost 3 bases, J lost 5 bases, and 8 bases lay in between. CDR1 is MGHRA, CDR2 YSYEKL, per germline. CDR3 nucleotide sequence: TGCGCCAGCAGCCACCCTAGCGACGAGCAGTACGTC. Its translation: CASSHPSDEQYV.

The rearrangement uses TRBV4-1 and TRBJ2-6, with TRBD1 identical over 7 bases. There are 21 residues in the CDR3. Germline-derived CDR1 and CDR2 are MGHRA and YSYEKL. Trimming cost V 5 bases and J 0 bases; bases outside gene matches: 19. DNA of the CDR3: TGCGCCAGCAGCTATTTGAGGGACAGAGTCGCAAGAACCTCTGGGGCCAACGTCCTGACTTTC. Translating it yields CASSYLRDRVARTSGANVLTF.

The V call is TRBV6-1, the J call TRBJ2-7; D may be TRBD2 (5 bases). The length of the CDR3 is 14 residues. CDR1 and CDR2 from the germline V gene are MNHNS and SASEGT. The germline V and J ends were trimmed by 6 bases and 2 bases, with 14 bases remaining between them. In nucleotides, the CDR3 is TGTGCCAGCAGAGCTAGCTCCGGGACCTACGAGCAGTACTTC. It yields the protein CASRASSGTYEQYF.

This clonotype showed up just a few times. The J gene is TRBJ2-7, the V gene TRBV20-1; 10 bases line up with TRBD2. V lost 1 base and J lost 3; bases outside the gene matches: 9. From germline, CDR1 is DFQATT and CDR2 SNEGSKA (reference sequence). This CDR3 is 16 amino acids long. CDR3 region: CSARASGSSFSYEQYF. CDR3 sequence (DNA): TGCAGTGCTAGAGCTAGCGGGAGCTCTTTTAGCTACGAGCAGTACTTC.

The chain is built from TRBV18 and TRBJ2-5; D not certain. Trimming shortened V by 5 bases and J by 4 bases, and 11 bases separated the two germline ends. Germline V gene sequence: CDR1 KGHSH, CDR2 LQKENI. The CDR3 has 13 residues. CDR3 bases: TGTGCCAGCTCAAATGGCCACGGAGAGACCCAGTACTTC. Amino acids: CASSNGHGETQYF.

This rearrangement joins TRBV6-6 to TRBJ2-5; D unresolved. CDR1 and CDR2 from the germline V gene are MNHNY and SVGAGI (reference sequence). Trimming shortened V by 6 bases and J by 5 bases, and 13 bases separated the two germline ends. This CDR3 spans 13 amino acids. The CDR3 protein is CASSSRRVETQYF. Here the CDR3 DNA reads TGTGCCAGCAGCAGCAGGAGAGTGGAGACCCAGTACTTC.

This clonotype was picked up many times. The chain recombines TRBV4-3 with TRBJ2-3, with a possible D match to TRBD2 (5 bases). The germline V and J ends were trimmed by 0 bases and 4 bases, with 23 bases remaining between them. This CDR3 has 19 amino acids. Germline V gives CDR1 LGHNA, CDR2 YSLEER. The CDR3 spells CASSQDVGGPLPTSDTQYF. As DNA, the CDR3 is TGCGCCAGCAGCCAAGATGTAGGAGGACCTCTTCCCACCTCAGATACGCAGTATTTT.

This clonotype appeared many times. The chain is built from TRBV5-1 and TRBJ2-3, with 8 bases identical to TRBD2. Losses at the gene ends were 4 bases for V and 4 bases for J; bases not matched to a gene: 5. CDR1 SGHRS and CDR2 YFSETQ come from the germline V gene. The CDR3 length is 14 residues. The CDR3 DNA sequence: TGCGCCAGCAGCCTGACTAGCGACGCAGATACGCAGTATTTT. Translation: CASSLTSDADTQYF.

CDR3 loop: CASSRQGALWAEAFF. In DNA form, the CDR3 reads TGTGCCAGCAGTCGCCAGGGGGCACTTTGGGCTGAAGCTTTCTTT. The chain recombines TRBV11-2 with TRBJ1-1, with TRBD1 matching 8 bases. The trim removed 6 bases at V and 6 bases at J, leaving 12 bases unmatched. This CDR3 spans 15 amino acids. Per germline, CDR1 SGHAT and CDR2 FQNNGV.

V is TRBV24-1 and J is TRBJ2-5, with 8 bases identical to TRBD2. Unmatched junction bases numbered 4, after V lost 4 bases and J lost 1 base. Germline lookup yields CDR1 KGHDR and CDR2 SFDVKD. The CDR3 covers 15 residues. In DNA form, the CDR3 reads TGTGCCACCAGTGAATTACTAGCGGCCCAAGAGACCCAGTACTTC. Residues: CATSELLAAQETQYF.

J is TRBJ2-7 and V is TRBV28; 9 bases align to TRBD2. From germline, CDR1 is MDHEN and CDR2 SYDVKM. The CDR3 extends over 16 amino acids. The V segment lost 3 bases and the J segment 0 bases; nucleotides outside the gene matches: 6. CDR3 in amino acids: CASSFSLAGSSYEQYF. The CDR3 DNA reads as TGTGCCAGCAGTTTTAGCCTAGCGGGAAGCTCCTACGAGCAGTACTTC.

This chain links TRBV30 with TRBJ2-2, with D possibly TRBD1 on 5 matching bases. The CDR3 is made up of 15 amino acids. The germline V gene encodes CDR1 GTSNPN and CDR2 SVGIG (reference sequence). V lost 6 bases, J lost 6 bases, and 20 bases lay in between. This CDR3 is CACPSGSRIAGELFF. Written as DNA, the CDR3 is TGTGCCTGCCCTTCAGGGTCGCGGATCGCCGGGGAGCTGTTTTTT.

V is TRBV28 and J is TRBJ2-7; D not resolved. CDR1 MDHEN and CDR2 SYDVKM come from the germline V gene. The CDR3 runs to 16 residues. Trimming left V 5 bases short and J 5 bases short, with 22 bases between. The CDR3 DNA is TGTGCCAGCAGTCCTCCTCCCCCCGTGGCTCAAGACGAGCAGTACTTC. This translates into CASSPPPPVAQDEQYF.

The chain couples TRBV7-2 to TRBJ2-5; 12 bases line up with TRBD2. V lost 0 bases to trimming and J lost 3 bases; unmatched junction nucleotides: 8. Germline assignment: CDR1 SGHTA and CDR2 FQGNSA. The CDR3 length is 18 residues. This chain's CDR3 is CASSLARRPSGREETQYF. CDR3 in DNA: TGTGCCAGCAGCTTAGCGAGAAGGCCTAGCGGGAGGGAAGAGACCCAGTACTTC.

This clonotype was seen many times. The chain joins TRBV7-8 to TRBJ2-7; TRBD1 aligns across 8 bases. The ends lost 3 bases at V and 0 bases at J; junction bases unmatched: 4. CDR1 SGHVS and CDR2 FQNEAQ come from the germline V gene. The CDR3 is made up of 15 amino acids. CDR3 DNA: TGTGCCAGCAGCTTCGACAGGGGAAGCTCCTACGAGCAGTACTTC. Its translation: CASSFDRGSSYEQYF.

V gene TRBV11-3 combines with J gene TRBJ2-5, with D maybe TRBD2 (6 bases). The V gene lost 5 bases and the J gene lost 5 bases, with 12 bases spanning the gap. CDR3 size: 13 residues. Germline-derived CDR1 and CDR2 are SGHNT and YENEEA. The CDR3 here is CASSHRRGETQYF. DNA of the CDR3: TGTGCCAGCAGCCATAGACGGGGGGAGACCCAGTACTTC.

This chain links TRBV7-2 with TRBJ1-4, with D possibly TRBD1 on 6 matching bases. CDR3 length: 15 amino acids. Germline CDR1 and CDR2: SGHTA and FQGNSA. The V end lost 0 bases, the J end lost 7 bases, and 12 bases lay between the germline ends. The CDR3 nucleotides are TGTGCCAGCAGCTTAGCGGGGGCCCTTGTTGAAAAACTGTTTTTT. It codes for CASSLAGALVEKLFF.